The rows below give T cell receptor beta chains drawn from one sample of a study of HIV-infected patients and healthy controls. TCRdb re-analysed the 5' RACE reads in MiXCR, keeping a single row per CDR3 protein. Among about 5,500 distinct CDR3 sequences listed, under 9.5% were seen once. The source was blood, collected before antiretroviral therapy. These receptors were obtained from an adult with HIV infection. The CDR3 runs from the conserved cysteine through the conserved F or W. D genes are given only for firm matches. Not every row has a clone size; where given, it reads once, few, many or a size class.

len: 15
v_gene: TRBV2
d_gene: -
j_gene: TRBJ2-3
abundance: medium-sized
CDR3aa: CASSSWQRSTDTQYF
CDR3nt: TGTGCCAGCAGTTCCTGGCAGCGAAGCACAGATACGCAGTATTTT

len: 14
v_gene: TRBV2
d_gene: TRBD1
j_gene: TRBJ2-4
abundance: medium-sized
CDR3aa: CASTWDSAKNIQYF
CDR3nt: TGTGCCAGCACATGGGACAGCGCCAAAAACATTCAGTACTTC

len: 14
v_gene: TRBV4-1
d_gene: -
j_gene: TRBJ1-2
abundance: many
CDR3aa: CASSQVTGNYGYTF
CDR3nt: TGCGCCAGCAGCCAAGTGACAGGAAACTATGGCTACACCTTC

len: 12
v_gene: TRBV9
d_gene: TRBD1
j_gene: TRBJ2-2
abundance: medium-sized
CDR3aa: CASKGATGELFF
CDR3nt: TGTGCCAGCAAGGGGGCCACCGGGGAGCTGTTTTTT

len: 12
v_gene: TRBV29-1
d_gene: -
j_gene: TRBJ1-1
abundance: many
CDR3aa: CSVLWRNTEAFF
CDR3nt: TGCAGCGTTTTGTGGAGGAACACTGAAGCTTTCTTT

len: 15
v_gene: TRBV5-6
d_gene: -
j_gene: TRBJ1-2
abundance: medium-sized
CDR3aa: CASSSGGPGAYGYTF
CDR3nt: TGTGCCAGCAGCTCAGGCGGTCCAGGTGCTTATGGCTACACCTTC

len: 15
v_gene: TRBV7-3
d_gene: -
j_gene: TRBJ2-1
abundance: few
CDR3aa: CASSPRWGSYNEQFF
CDR3nt: TGTGCCAGCAGCCCCCGCTGGGGATCCTACAATGAGCAGTTCTTC

len: 17
v_gene: TRBV5-1
d_gene: -
j_gene: TRBJ1-3
abundance: many
CDR3aa: CASSANRDTYSGNTIYF
CDR3nt: TGCGCCAGCAGCGCAAACCGGGACACATACTCTGGAAACACCATATATTTT

len: 14
v_gene: TRBV12-3/TRBV12-4
d_gene: -
j_gene: TRBJ2-1
abundance: medium-sized
CDR3aa: CASSRTVLLGEQFF
CDR3nt: TGTGCCAGCAGCCGGACAGTCCTTCTTGGTGAGCAGTTCTTC

len: 16
v_gene: TRBV6-5
d_gene: TRBD2
j_gene: TRBJ2-7
abundance: many
CDR3aa: CASSETYGTSSYEQYF
CDR3nt: TGTGCCAGCAGTGAAACCTACGGGACTAGCTCTTACGAGCAGTACTTC

len: 14
v_gene: TRBV27
d_gene: TRBD1
j_gene: TRBJ2-1
abundance: large
CDR3aa: CASSFRGLYNEQFF
CDR3nt: TGTGCCAGCAGTTTCAGGGGGCTGTACAATGAGCAGTTCTTC

len: 13
v_gene: TRBV20-1
d_gene: -
j_gene: TRBJ1-1
abundance: many
CDR3aa: CSAPIQENTEAFF
CDR3nt: TGCAGTGCTCCAATTCAGGAGAACACTGAAGCTTTCTTT

len: 13
v_gene: TRBV3-1
d_gene: TRBD1
j_gene: TRBJ2-7
abundance: many
CDR3aa: CASSRRTGAEQYF
CDR3nt: TGTGCCAGCAGCCGAAGGACAGGGGCCGAGCAGTACTTC

len: 17
v_gene: TRBV7-2
d_gene: TRBD2
j_gene: TRBJ2-4
abundance: many
CDR3aa: CASSLTGLAGVKNIQYF
CDR3nt: TGTGCCAGCAGCTTAACGGGACTAGCGGGAGTGAAAAACATTCAGTACTTC

len: 14
v_gene: TRBV6-1
d_gene: -
j_gene: TRBJ1-5
abundance: -
CDR3aa: CASSETYSNQPQHF
CDR3nt: TGTGCCAGCAGTGAAACTTATAGCAATCAGCCCCAGCATTTT

len: 16
v_gene: TRBV7-8
d_gene: -
j_gene: TRBJ1-3
abundance: few
CDR3aa: CASSLESPSVGNTIYF
CDR3nt: TGTGCCAGCAGCTTGGAGAGCCCCTCAGTTGGAAACACCATATATTTT